A selection of T cell receptor beta chains follows, all from one sample in a study of T cells in Graves' hyperthyroidism and ophthalmopathy. In TCRdb, the multiplex PCR reads were re-called with MiXCR into one record per CDR3 protein. Of about 250,000 distinct CDR3 sequences in the sample, about 25% are singletons; the top ten hold around 32%. Material: blood. Receptors were obtained from a woman aged 40 to 50 with Graves' ophthalmopathy. The CDR3 runs from the conserved cysteine through the conserved F or W. The order of the fields is clone size, V gene, D gene, J gene, CDR3 DNA, CDR3 protein. A D gene is named only where the DNA matches it firmly. Only part of the rows carry a size: once, few, many, or a class if the clone is expanded.

many	TRBV5-5	-	TRBJ2-2	TGTGCCAGCAGCATGGGACTCACTACCGGGGAGCTGTTTTTT	CASSMGLTTGELFF
many	TRBV27	-	TRBJ2-6	TGTGCCAGCGGGCGGTGGTCCGGGGCCAACGTCCTGACTTTC	CASGRWSGANVLTF
-	TRBV12-3/TRBV12-4	-	TRBJ2-7	TGTGCCAGCAGTACCGACCGTACCTACGAGCAGTACTTC	CASSTDRTYEQYF
many	TRBV24-1	-	TRBJ2-5	TGTGCCACCAGTGAAACTGGGGGCGAGAAGACCCAGTACTTC	CATSETGGEKTQYF
-	TRBV28	-	TRBJ2-5	TGTGCCAGCAGTACTCCCCGCGGGACAAGAGAGACCCAGTACTTC	CASSTPRGTRETQYF
many	TRBV28	-	TRBJ1-3	TGTGCCAGCAGTTTAGAGGGAGCTGGTGGAAACACCATATATTTT	CASSLEGAGGNTIYF
many	TRBV5-1	TRBD1	TRBJ2-2	TGCGCCAGCAGCTTGGCCTCGGGACAGGGGTTCACCGGGGAGCTGTTTTTT	CASSLASGQGFTGELFF
few	TRBV20-1	-	TRBJ1-1	TGCAGTGCGTCGGTCAGGGTGAAAACTGAAGCTTACTTT	CSASVRVKTEAYF
many	TRBV7-9	-	TRBJ1-2	TGTGCCAGCAGCACCTCAGGGATGGGGGGCTACACCTTC	CASSTSGMGGYTF
many	TRBV28	TRBD1	TRBJ2-5	TGTGCCAGCATGACAGCCGGGACAGGGGGTAGAGAGACCCAGTACTTC	CASMTAGTGGRETQYF
-	TRBV6-1	-	TRBJ1-2	TGTGCCAGCAGAATAGTAACAGGCCCGGCGGGCTACACCTTC	CASRIVTGPAGYTF
many	TRBV12-3/TRBV12-4	-	TRBJ2-7	TGTGCCAGCAGTATCAGCGTTACCTACGAGCAGTACTTC	CASSISVTYEQYF
many	TRBV28	TRBD1	TRBJ2-6	TGTGCCAGTCGGCTTCAGGGGGCTGGGGCCAACGTCCTGACTTTC	CASRLQGAGANVLTF
many	TRBV29-1	-	TRBJ2-5	TGCAGCGTTGGGTCAGGGATAGAGACCCAGTACTTC	CSVGSGIETQYF
many	TRBV29-1	TRBD2	TRBJ2-2	TGCAGCGCTGTAAGGCTAGCGGGCACCGGGGAGCTGTTTTTT	CSAVRLAGTGELFF
-	TRBV5-4	-	TRBJ2-5	TGTGCCTACCGGGTCTCCCTCTTGGAGACCCAGTACTTC	CAYRVSLLETQYF